The sequence of this T cell receptor beta chain was determined in a study of T cell repertoires in cytomegalovirus infection. Study details: Public TCR beta signatures provided an indication of both CMV infection and a matching HLA type.

This clonotype was picked up a small number of times. Its cognate antigen is unknown. Study conclusions and caveats: Ex vivo responses were dominated by HLA-C-restricted CMV-specific TCR beta clonotypes. Cumulative public TCR beta family frequency identified carriers of CMV plus the relevant HLA.

Trimming left V 1 base short and J 3 bases short, with 13 bases between. This CDR3 region has 14 residues. In germline, CDR1 is SQVTM, CDR2 ANQGSEA. TCRdb analysed the reads with MiXCR anew, one entry per CDR3 protein. The table has 630,000 or so distinct CDR3 sequences, less than 25% seen once. The sequenced sample consisted of CD8+ T cells from PBMCs. The chain employs TRBV29-1 and TRBJ2-7; a weak D match, TRBD1 (6 bases). This clonotype was sampled from a human donor in good health (CMV status not recorded). Some clones in this sample may be carry-over from other donors' samples. CDR3 coding DNA: TGCAGCGTTGAAGTCAGGGGCTCCTACTACGAGCAGTACTTC. Translated: CSVEVRGSYYEQYF.